These 24 T cell receptor beta chains came from one sample sequenced in a study of blood T cells in healthy people across ages. The authors ran a second PCR of about 7 to 11 cycles using a sample-barcoded 5' primer and a J-beta primer mix. TCRdb re-called the 5' RACE reads through MiXCR, storing one row per CDR3 protein. The table has approximately 770,000 distinct CDR3 sequences, roughly 64% seen once. The sequenced material came from blood. The receptors here all came from a man aged 25 to 45 in good health.

The rearrangement uses TRBV6-6 and TRBJ2-3; D remains unclear. CDR1 and CDR2 (germline): MNHNY, SVGAGI (reference sequence). V was pared by 10 bases and J by 9 bases, with 8 bases between. The CDR3 loop spans 9 amino acids. The CDR3 region has the DNA TGTGCCATCGGACGAACGCAGTATTTT. It encodes CAIGRTQYF.

The chain has TRBV7-2 and TRBJ1-1; 11 bases fit TRBD1. This CDR3 is built from 14 residues. Germline V lookup: CDR1 SGHTA, CDR2 FQGNSA. With 5 bases clipped from V and 7 bases from J, the junction kept 6 bases outside the gene matches. CDR3 in DNA: TGTGCCAGCAGCAAGGACAGGGGGCATGATGAAGCTTTCTTT. Translating it yields CASSKDRGHDEAFF. Full variable domain (rest looked up from reference TRBV7-2 and TRBJ1-1): GAGVSQSPSNKVTEKGKDVELRCDPISGHTALYWYRQSLGQGLEFLIYFQGNSAPDKSGLPSDRFSAERTGGSVSTLTIQRTQQEDSAVYLCASSKDRGHDEAFFGQGTRLTVV.

The chain joins TRBV7-2 to TRBJ2-1, with TRBD2 matching 8 bases. V was clipped by 6 bases and J by 4 bases; unmatched bases: 8. The V gene's germline CDR1 is SGHTA and CDR2 FQGNSA. The CDR3 contains 15 residues. CDR3 amino acids: CASSSRAGGYNEQFF. CDR3 DNA sequence: TGTGCCAGCAGTAGTCGGGCGGGGGGATACAATGAGCAGTTCTTC.

This clonotype has ten or more counts. The rearrangement links TRBV4-2 to TRBJ2-7, with a tentative D call TRBD2 (6 bases). The germline V and J ends were trimmed by 0 bases and 3 bases, with 9 bases remaining between them. In germline, CDR1 is LGHNA, CDR2 YNFKEQ. The CDR3 has 14 amino acids. CDR3: CASSQDRDFYEQYF. CDR3 coding DNA: TGTGCCAGCAGCCAAGACCGGGACTTCTACGAGCAGTACTTC.

This clonotype was detected a few times. This may be a read error: a much more frequent sequence differs by one nucleotide. This chain connects TRBV2 to TRBJ2-1, with 8 positions matching TRBD1. The CDR3 consists of 11 residues. With V trimmed by 8 bases and J by 15 bases, 9 bases remained unmatched. CDR1 and CDR2 (germline): SNHLY, FYNNEI. For the CDR3, the DNA is TGTGCCAGCGACAGGGGAGGTTTAGGGTTCTTC. It is translated as CASDRGGLGFF.

This chain joins TRBV18 and TRBJ2-5, with 8 nucleotides matching TRBD1. From germline, CDR1 is KGHSH and CDR2 LQKENI. With V trimmed by 8 bases and J by 2 bases, 7 bases remained unmatched. The CDR3 totals 14 residues. CDR3 loop: CASRDRFGQETQYF. CDR3 nucleotide sequence: TGTGCCAGCCGGGACAGGTTTGGTCAAGAGACCCAGTACTTC.

J is TRBJ2-5 and V is TRBV10-3; D is ambiguous. V gave up 7 bases and J gave up 1 base, with 10 bases separating them. Germline-derived CDR1 and CDR2 are ENHRY and SYGVKD. The CDR3 runs 13 residues. The CDR3 DNA is TGTGCCATCAAGAGCGTGGTCCAAGAGACCCAGTACTTC. This gives the protein CAIKSVVQETQYF.

This clonotype was seen at least ten times. The rearrangement joins TRBV4-3 to TRBJ2-7, with D unclear. V lost 0 bases and J 5 bases, leaving 8 bases between the germline ends. Germline-derived CDR1 and CDR2 are LGHNA and YSLEER. This CDR3 comprises 13 residues. DNA for the CDR3: TGCGCCAGCAGCCAAGATGAAGGGAACGAGCAGTACTTC. Its translation is CASSQDEGNEQYF.

This clonotype was seen only once. One end of the junction varies from germline; a read error may be responsible. The chain is built from TRBV7-9 and TRBJ1-2; D gene ambiguous. This CDR3 comprises 13 residues. Per the germline V gene, CDR1 is SEHNR and CDR2 is FQNEAQ (reference sequence). For the CDR3, the DNA is TGTACCAGCAGCACAACCGGGCGGGATGGCTACACCTTC. Translated: CTSSTTGRDGYTF. Filled out from reference TRBV7-9 and TRBJ1-2, the complete variable domain reads DTGVSQNPRHKITKRGQNVTFRCDPISEHNRLYWYRQTLGQGPEFLTYFQNEAQLEKSRLLSDRFSAERPKGSFSTLEIQRTEQGDSAMYLCTSSTTGRDGYTFGSGTRLTVV.

The chain has TRBV6-5 and TRBJ2-1; D gene ambiguous. With 3 bases removed from V and 4 bases from J, the gap between germline ends came to 10 bases. CDR1 and CDR2 (germline): MNHEY, SVGAGI. The CDR3 has 14 amino acids. The CDR3 bases are TGTGCCAGCAGTTATCGCAGCAGATACAATGAGCAGTTCTTC. Residues: CASSYRSRYNEQFF.

V usage is TRBV20-1 and J usage is TRBJ2-3; D is unclear. This CDR3 comprises 12 residues. V lost 7 bases and J lost 3, with 11 bases in between. Germline-derived CDR1 and CDR2 are DFQATT and SNEGSKA (reference sequence). CDR3 region: CSGGGQTDTQYF. The CDR3 region has the DNA TGCAGTGGGGGTGGTCAGACAGATACGCAGTATTTT.

The chain is built from TRBV20-1 and TRBJ1-2, with D perhaps matching TRBD1 (5 bases). CDR1 is DFQATT and CDR2 is SNEGSKA in the germline V gene (reference sequence). V lost 5 bases and J lost 2, with 12 bases in between. The CDR3 is 13 amino acids. Written as DNA, the CDR3 is TGCAGTGCTGTCGTACAGGAAAACTATGGCTACACCTTC. Amino acid sequence: CSAVVQENYGYTF.

The CDR3 reads CASSPTAAGQGYYGYTF. CDR3 bases: TGTGCCAGCAGCCCGACCGCCGCCGGACAGGGGTACTATGGCTACACCTTC. The rearrangement links TRBV27 to TRBJ1-2, with 9 bases matching TRBD1. The trim removed 6 bases at V and 3 bases at J, leaving 14 bases unmatched. Germline values: CDR1 MNHEY, CDR2 SMNVEV (reference sequence). The CDR3 is made up of 17 amino acids.

The V and J genes are TRBV25-1 and TRBJ2-7; 7 bases are a match to TRBD1. V dropped 4 bases and J dropped 2; count of bases not matched to a gene: 5. CDR3 size: 14 residues. Germline values: CDR1 MGHDK, CDR2 SYGVNS. The CDR3 DNA reads as TGTGCCAGCAGTGTAGACAGGGCTCCCTACGAGCAGTACTTC. Translated: CASSVDRAPYEQYF.

This clonotype was seen a handful of times. V usage is TRBV5-1 and J usage is TRBJ2-7; D might be TRBD1 (5 bases). Between the trimmed V and J ends, which lost 4 bases and 4 bases, there was a span of 12 bases. The length of the CDR3 is 13 residues. Germline V CDR1 and CDR2: SGHRS, YFSETQ. The CDR3 coding sequence is TGCGCCAGCAGCGCCCGGACACTTTACGAGCAGTACTTC. Translated: CASSARTLYEQYF.

This clonotype came up once. A junction boundary mismatches the germline segment, possibly from a read error. The chain couples TRBV18 to TRBJ1-1; 9 positions agree with TRBD1. Germline lookup yields CDR1 KGHSH and CDR2 LQKENI. The CDR3 consists of 18 residues. CDR3 region: CASSYYFGTGSMKTEAFF. CDR3 bases: TGTGCCAGCTCCTACTACTTCGGGACAGGGAGTATGAAGACTGAAGCTTTCTTT. Full variable domain (rest looked up from reference TRBV18 and TRBJ1-1): NAGVMQNPRHLVRRRGQEARLRCSPMKGHSHVYWYRQLPEEGLKFMVYLQKENIIDESGMPKERFSAEFPKEGPSILRIQQVVRGDSAAYFCASSYYFGTGSMKTEAFFGQGTRLTVV.

This clonotype was found a few times. This CDR3 reads CASSLARTVGAGQPQHF. Written as DNA, the CDR3 is TGTGCCAGCAGCTTAGCGAGGACGGTCGGGGCTGGTCAGCCCCAGCATTTT. The chain couples TRBV7-2 to TRBJ1-5, with a tentative D call TRBD1 (5 bases). V was shortened by 0 bases and J by 6 bases, with 18 bases between the two germline ends. Germline loops: CDR1 SGHTA, CDR2 FQGNSA. The CDR3 spans 17 residues.

This chain links TRBV20-1 with TRBJ2-3; D remains ambiguous. Deletions cut 6 bases from V and 7 bases from J, with 20 bases between. There are 14 residues in the CDR3. Germline assignment: CDR1 DFQATT and CDR2 SNEGSKA (reference sequence). CDR3 loop: CSALGYSHPNTQYF. As DNA, the CDR3 is TGCAGTGCCTTGGGCTACTCCCATCCCAATACGCAGTATTTT.

This sequence joins TRBV27 and TRBJ1-1, with a possible D match to TRBD1 (6 bases). The CDR3 spans 15 residues. Looked up from germline, CDR1 is MNHEY and CDR2 is SMNVEV (reference sequence). V was shortened by 0 bases and J by 1 base, with 9 bases between the two germline ends. The CDR3 sequence: CASSLSGRGNTEAFF. The CDR3 nucleotides read TGTGCCAGCAGTTTATCAGGCAGGGGGAACACTGAAGCTTTCTTT.

The gene calls are TRBV20-1 and TRBJ1-2; D gene ambiguous. The CDR3 sequence is 11 residues long. Germline V gene lookup returns CDR1 DFQATT and CDR2 SNEGSKA (reference sequence). Trimming pared 8 bases from V and 3 bases from J, leaving 10 bases between. Here the CDR3 DNA reads TGCAGTACTTCGACGGACTATGGCTACACCTTC. Its translation: CSTSTDYGYTF.

The chain has TRBV10-3 and TRBJ1-4, with D unresolved. Germline V gene data show CDR1 as ENHRY and CDR2 as SYGVKD. The CDR3 has 13 amino acids. Trimming took 7 bases from V and 4 from J, leaving 10 bases between them. The CDR3 DNA sequence: TGTGCCATCACGGCGGATCTTAATGAAAAACTGTTTTTT. This gives the protein CAITADLNEKLFF.

The chain uses TRBV5-4 and TRBJ2-2, with D perhaps being TRBD1 or TRBD2 (5 bases each). Trimming cost V 2 bases and J 4 bases, with 12 bases left between them. The germline V gene encodes CDR1 SGHNT and CDR2 YYREEE (reference sequence). CDR3 length: 15 amino acids. The CDR3 DNA sequence: TGTGCCAGCAGCTTTTATTTCGGGACCACCGGGGAGCTGTTTTTT. Encoded protein: CASSFYFGTTGELFF.

The gene calls are TRBV6-5 and TRBJ2-2, with 8 nucleotides matching TRBD1. The V gene's germline CDR1 is MNHEY and CDR2 SVGAGI. V gave up 2 bases and J gave up 8 bases; unmatched junction bases: 13. The CDR3 covers 17 residues. The CDR3 is CASSYPTVGTGGGELFF. The CDR3 DNA is TGTGCCAGCAGTTACCCCACCGTGGGGACAGGCGGAGGGGAGCTGTTTTTT.

This clonotype was picked up many times. The V gene is TRBV7-2, the J gene TRBJ2-5; D may match TRBD1 or TRBD2 (5 bases each). With 5 bases removed from V and 4 bases from J, the gap between germline ends came to 14 bases. Germline CDR1 is SGHTA and CDR2 is FQGNSA. The CDR3 extends over 14 amino acids. Here the CDR3 reads CASSPPGRIETQYF. Written as DNA, the CDR3 is TGTGCCAGCAGCCCACCGGGACGGATAGAGACCCAGTACTTC.